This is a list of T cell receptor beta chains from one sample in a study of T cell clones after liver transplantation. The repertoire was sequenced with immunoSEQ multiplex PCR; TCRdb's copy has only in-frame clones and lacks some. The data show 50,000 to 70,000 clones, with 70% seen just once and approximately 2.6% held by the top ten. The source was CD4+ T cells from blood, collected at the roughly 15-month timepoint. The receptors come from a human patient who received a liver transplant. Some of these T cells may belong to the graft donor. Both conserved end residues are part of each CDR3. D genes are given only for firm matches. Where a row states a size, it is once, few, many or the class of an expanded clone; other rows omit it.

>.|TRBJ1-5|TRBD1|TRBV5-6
CASSSGEGQGLSNQPQHF
TGTGCCAGCAGCTCAGGAGAGGGACAGGGGTTGAGCAATCAGCCCCAGCATTTT
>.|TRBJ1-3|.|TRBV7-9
CASSSGASGNTIYF
TGTGCCAGCAGCTCAGGAGCCTCTGGAAACACCATATATTTT
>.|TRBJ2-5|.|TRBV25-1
CASSTGLREETQYF
TGTGCCAGCAGCACAGGGTTGAGGGAAGAGACCCAGTACTTC
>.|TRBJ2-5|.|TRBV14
CASSLQGWQETQYF
TGTGCCAGCAGCCTACAGGGTTGGCAAGAGACCCAGTACTTC
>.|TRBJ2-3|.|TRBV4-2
CASSQELRRADTQYF
TGTGCCAGCAGCCAAGAGTTACGTCGCGCAGATACGCAGTATTTT
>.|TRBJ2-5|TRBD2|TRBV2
CASRSIAGSGTQYF
TGTGCCAGCAGGTCCATAGCGGGCTCGGGGACCCAGTACTTC
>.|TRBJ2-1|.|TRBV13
CASSLQLASSYNEQFF
TGTGCCAGCAGCCTCCAACTAGCCAGCTCCTACAATGAGCAGTTCTTC
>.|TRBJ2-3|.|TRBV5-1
CASSKGPSTDTQYF
TGCGCCAGCAGCAAAGGACCTAGCACAGATACGCAGTATTTT
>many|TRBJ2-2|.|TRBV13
CASSLDRVSNTGELFF
TGTGCCAGCAGCTTAGACCGGGTATCGAACACCGGGGAGCTGTTTTTT
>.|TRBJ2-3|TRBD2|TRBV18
CASSLTSGTDTQYF
TGTGCCAGCTCACTTACTAGCGGCACAGATACGCAGTATTTT
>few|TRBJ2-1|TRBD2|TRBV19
CASSQGPGGSYNEQFF
TGTGCCAGTAGTCAGGGACCGGGGGGATCCTACAATGAGCAGTTCTTC
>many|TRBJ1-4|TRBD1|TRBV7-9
CASSFGQGGEKLFF
TGTGCCAGCAGCTTCGGACAGGGGGGAGAAAAACTGTTTTTT
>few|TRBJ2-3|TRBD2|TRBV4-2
CASSQDGLGGGTSTDTQYF
TGTGCCAGCAGCCAAGACGGATTGGGCGGGGGGACTAGCACAGATACGCAGTATTTT
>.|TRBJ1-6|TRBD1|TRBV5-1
CASSISGTGESPLHF
TGCGCCAGCAGCATCTCCGGGACAGGGGAGTCACCCCTCCACTTT
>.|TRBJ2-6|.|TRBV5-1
CASSLGPSGSNVLTF
TGCGCCAGCAGCTTGGGTCCGTCCGGGTCCAACGTCCTGACTTTC
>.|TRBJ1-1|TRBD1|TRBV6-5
CASSRRTGVSAFF
TGTGCCAGCAGCCGGCGGACAGGGGTATCGGCTTTCTTT
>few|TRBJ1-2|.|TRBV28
CASSFVSGYTF
TGTGCCAGCAGTTTTGTAAGCGGCTACACCTTC
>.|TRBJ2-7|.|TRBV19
CASSRKEGYEQYF
TGTGCCAGTAGTCGTAAAGAAGGTTACGAGCAGTACTTC
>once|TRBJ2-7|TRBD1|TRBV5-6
CASSRGQGRAYEQYF
TGTGCCAGCAGCCGAGGACAGGGTCGGGCCTACGAGCAGTACTTC
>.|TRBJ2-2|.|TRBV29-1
CSVGGSTGQAPGELFF
TGCAGCGTTGGGGGTTCTACGGGGCAGGCCCCCGGGGAGCTGTTTTTT
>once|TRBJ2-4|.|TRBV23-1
CASSQNREVRFQYF
TGCGCCAGCAGTCAAAACAGGGAAGTTAGGTTTCAGTACTTC
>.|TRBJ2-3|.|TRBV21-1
CASSKGEDSSPDTQYF
TGTGCCAGCAGCAAAGGGGAAGACAGTTCGCCAGATACGCAGTATTTT
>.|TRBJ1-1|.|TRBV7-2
CASSFSRRNTEAFF
TGTGCCAGCAGCTTCTCCAGACGGAACACTGAAGCTTTCTTT
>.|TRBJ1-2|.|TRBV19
CASSQDTGYTF
TGTGCCAGTAGTCAGGACACTGGCTACACCTTC
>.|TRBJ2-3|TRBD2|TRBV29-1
CSVNGIAGEPTDTQYF
TGCAGCGTCAACGGGATAGCGGGAGAGCCGACAGATACGCAGTATTTT
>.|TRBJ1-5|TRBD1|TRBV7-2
CASSLALFGDREHNQPQHF
TGTGCCAGCAGCTTAGCTTTATTCGGGGACAGGGAACACAATCAGCCCCAGCATTTT
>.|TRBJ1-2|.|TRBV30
CAWRRTALSYGYTF
TGTGCCTGGAGGAGGACAGCCTTATCCTATGGCTACACCTTC
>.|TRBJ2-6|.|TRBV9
CASSVDPSPQGVLTF
TGTGCCAGCAGCGTAGACCCTAGCCCTCAGGGCGTCCTGACTTTC
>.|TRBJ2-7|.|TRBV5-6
CASSLGLEASYEQYF
TGTGCCAGCAGCTTGGGTTTGGAGGCCTCCTACGAGCAGTACTTC
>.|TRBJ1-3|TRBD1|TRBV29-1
CSVLDRGRGSGNTIYF
TGCAGCGTCCTGGACAGGGGTAGGGGATCTGGAAACACCATATATTTT
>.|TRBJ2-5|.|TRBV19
CASSARYQETQYF
TGTGCCAGTAGTGCGAGGTACCAAGAGACCCAGTACTTC
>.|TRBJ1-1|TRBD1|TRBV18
CASLTGGQGSEAFF
TGTGCCAGCTTAACCGGAGGACAGGGCTCTGAAGCTTTCTTT
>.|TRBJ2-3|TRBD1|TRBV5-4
CASSDDRGAGTQYF
TGTGCCAGCAGCGATGACAGGGGCGCCGGTACGCAGTATTTT
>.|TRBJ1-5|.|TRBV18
CASSPQGSRTPNQPQHF
TGTGCCAGCTCACCCCAAGGGTCGCGGACTCCCAATCAGCCCCAGCATTTT
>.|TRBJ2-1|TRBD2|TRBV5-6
CASSFKVGGRAQNEQFF
TGTGCCAGCAGCTTTAAGGTGGGCGGGAGGGCGCAGAATGAGCAGTTCTTC
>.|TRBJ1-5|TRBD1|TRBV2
CASSGGTGQNQPQHF
TGTGCCAGCAGTGGGGGCACGGGACAGAATCAGCCCCAGCATTTT
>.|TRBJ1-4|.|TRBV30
CAWGNLDFSALFF
TGTGCCTGGGGCAATTTGGACTTTTCCGCCCTGTTTTTT
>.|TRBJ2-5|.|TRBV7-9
CASSLSTGARETQYF
TGTGCCAGCAGCCTCAGTACGGGAGCAAGGGAGACCCAGTACTTC
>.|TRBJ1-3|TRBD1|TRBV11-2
CASSSPNSTGILSGNTIYF
TGTGCCAGCAGCTCCCCTAATTCGACAGGGATACTCTCTGGAAACACCATATATTTT
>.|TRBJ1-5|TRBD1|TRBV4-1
CASSQETGVNQPQHF
TGCGCCAGCAGCCAAGAAACAGGGGTCAATCAGCCCCAGCATTTT
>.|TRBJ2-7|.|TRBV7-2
CASSLSNGETYEQYF
TGTGCCAGCAGCTTATCTAACGGGGAAACCTACGAGCAGTACTTC
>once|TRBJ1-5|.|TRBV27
CASSKKAGVSNQPQHF
TGTGCCAGCAGTAAAAAGGCAGGGGTAAGCAATCAGCCCCAGCATTTT
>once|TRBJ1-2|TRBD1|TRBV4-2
CASSQSGGGANYGYTF
TGTGCCAGCAGCCAATCAGGGGGGGGAGCTAACTATGGCTACACCTTC
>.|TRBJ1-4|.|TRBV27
CASRHAWGGPDEKLFF
TGTGCCAGCAGACACGCCTGGGGGGGCCCCGATGAAAAACTGTTTTTT
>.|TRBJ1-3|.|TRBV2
CASLQGSGNTIYF
TGTGCCAGCCTACAGGGCTCTGGAAACACCATATATTTT
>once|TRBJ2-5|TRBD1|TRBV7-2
CASSSPGQGYETQYF
TGTGCCAGCAGTTCACCGGGACAGGGATACGAGACCCAGTACTTC
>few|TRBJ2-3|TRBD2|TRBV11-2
CASSPWTSGTDTQYF
TGTGCCAGCAGCCCTTGGACTAGCGGCACAGATACGCAGTATTTT
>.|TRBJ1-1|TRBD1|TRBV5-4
CASSFGGDRNTEAFF
TGTGCCAGCAGCTTTGGAGGGGACAGGAACACTGAAGCTTTCTTT
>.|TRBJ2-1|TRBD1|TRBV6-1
CASSGQGPGEQFF
TGTGCCAGCAGTGGACAGGGTCCAGGTGAGCAGTTCTTC
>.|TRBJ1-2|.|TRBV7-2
CASSLLGVGYGYTF
TGTGCCAGCAGCTTATTGGGTGTTGGCTATGGCTACACCTTC
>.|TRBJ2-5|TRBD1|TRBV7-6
CASSLDTGGIQETQYF
TGTGCCAGCAGCTTAGATACAGGGGGCATACAAGAGACCCAGTACTTC
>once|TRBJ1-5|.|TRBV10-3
CAIKKINRAGNQPQHF
TGTGCCATCAAAAAAATTAACAGGGCGGGCAATCAGCCCCAGCATTTT